This entry lists 27 T cell receptor beta chains sequenced from one sample in a study of control samples from healthy donors and cancer patients. TCRdb's table, derived via immunoSEQ multiplex PCR, lists solely in-frame clones and lacks some. The repertoire holds tens of thousands of clones, around 91% seen once, with 15% to 20% in the top ten. The sequencing sample was made of blood. The origin of the receptors is a man over 45 in good health.

The chain recombines TRBV24-1 with TRBJ1-5; tentatively, D is TRBD1 (5 bases). CDR3 size: 13 residues. The V and J ends lost 5 bases and 3 bases respectively, with 7 bases between them. The germline gives CDR1 KGHDR, CDR2 SFDVKD. The chain's CDR3 is CATSVGLNQPQHF. CDR3 DNA sequence: TGTGCCACCAGTGTGGGGCTCAATCAGCCCCAGCATTTT.

The chain combines TRBV30 with TRBJ1-1; possibly TRBD1 for D (5 bases). Germline values: CDR1 GTSNPN, CDR2 SVGIG (reference sequence). Trimming left V 2 bases short and J 4 bases short, with 8 bases between. The length of the CDR3 is 12 residues. CDR3 region: CAWSSGGTEAFF. In DNA form, the CDR3 reads TGTGCCTGGAGTTCGGGGGGCACTGAAGCTTTCTTT.

The V call is TRBV6-5, the J call TRBJ1-1, with 7 bases fitting TRBD1. The CDR3 is made up of 13 amino acids. CDR1 MNHEY and CDR2 SVGAGI come from the germline V gene. V shed 5 bases and J 5 bases; nucleotides not matched to a gene: 5. The CDR3 DNA follows: TGTGCCAGCAGTACCACGACAGGGACTGAAGCTTTCTTT. Its protein is CASSTTTGTEAFF.

The sample holds a few counts of this clone. The rearrangement links TRBV7-6 to TRBJ1-6, with 9 bases that match TRBD1. Losses at the gene ends were 4 bases for V and 7 bases for J; bases not matched to a gene: 8. The CDR3 is 16 amino acids. Germline loops: CDR1 SGHVS, CDR2 FNYEAQ. The CDR3 loop is CASSSGQQGANSPLHF. The CDR3 region has the DNA TGTGCCAGCAGCTCGGGGCAACAGGGGGCGAATTCACCCCTCCACTTT. Looking up the rest from reference TRBV7-6 and TRBJ1-6 gives the full variable domain: GAGVSQSPRYKVTKRGQDVALRCDPISGHVSLYWYRQALGQGPEFLTYFNYEAQQDKSGLPNDRFSAERPEGSISTLTIQRTEQRDSAMYRCASSSGQQGANSPLHFGNGTRLTVT.

The J gene is TRBJ2-2, the V gene TRBV7-8; 8 bases align to TRBD1. Germline V gene data show CDR1 as SGHVS and CDR2 as FQNEAQ. V gave up 5 bases and J gave up 1 base; unmatched junction bases: 3. This CDR3 is 15 amino acids long. CDR3 sequence reads: CASSPDRGNTGELFF. In DNA form, the CDR3 reads TGTGCCAGCAGCCCCGACAGGGGGAACACCGGGGAGCTGTTTTTT.

This chain uses TRBV19 with TRBJ1-5; possibly TRBD1 for D (6 bases). Germline V gene lookup returns CDR1 LNHDA and CDR2 SQIVND (reference sequence). Trimming took off 2 bases at V and 4 bases at J, with 12 bases between the two ends. The length of the CDR3 is 15 residues. The CDR3 region has the DNA TGTGCCAGTAGTATAAGGGGACAAGGGAATCAGCCCCAGCATTTT. This codes for CASSIRGQGNQPQHF.

This sequence joins TRBV9 and TRBJ1-3; D gene ambiguous. Germline V lookup: CDR1 SGDLS, CDR2 YYNGEE. V was pared by 7 bases and J by 0 bases, with 8 bases between. This CDR3 is built from 13 residues. The CDR3 protein is CASSPSSGNTIYF. The CDR3 DNA reads TGTGCCAGCTCCCCGAGCTCTGGAAACACCATATATTTT.

This chain joins TRBV9 and TRBJ2-1, with a weak D call TRBD1 (6 bases). CDR1 and CDR2 from the germline V gene are SGDLS and YYNGEE. V was cut by 0 bases and J by 0 bases, with 10 bases left in between. This CDR3 has 16 residues. The CDR3 DNA is TGTGCCAGCAGCGTAGGGGGGCTAAGCTCCTACAATGAGCAGTTCTTC. Protein: CASSVGGLSSYNEQFF.

The V call is TRBV6-5, the J call TRBJ1-5; D possibly corresponds to TRBD1 (5 bases). This CDR3 has 15 amino acids. Trimming pared 6 bases from V and 0 bases from J, leaving 12 bases between. Germline CDR1 is MNHEY and CDR2 is SVGAGI. In DNA, the CDR3 is TGTGCCAGCAGCGGGACTTACAATAGCAATCAGCCCCAGCATTTT. Its protein product is CASSGTYNSNQPQHF.

The rearrangement links TRBV19 to TRBJ1-5; a possible D gene is TRBD1 (6 bases). Germline V gene sequence: CDR1 LNHDA, CDR2 SQIVND (reference sequence). V lost 3 bases to trimming and J lost 1 base, with 10 bases between them. The CDR3 is 15 residues long. The CDR3 protein is CASSMRGQSNQPQHF. CDR3 DNA sequence: TGTGCCAGTAGTATGAGAGGACAGAGCAATCAGCCCCAGCATTTT.

The chain recombines TRBV21-1 with TRBJ2-7; the table gives TRBD1 as D, unverified against the DNA. TRBV21-1 is given as a pseudogene. The CDR3 spans 12 residues. The CDR3 coding sequence is TGTGCCAGCAGCACACAGGGATACGAGCAGTACTTC. Protein sequence: CASSTQGYEQYF.

This chain connects TRBV14 to TRBJ2-7, with D unresolved. Trimming pared 8 bases from V and 4 bases from J, leaving 12 bases between. The germline V gene encodes CDR1 SGHDN and CDR2 FVKESK. The CDR3 spans 12 residues. For the CDR3, the DNA is TGTGCCAGCGGACGGATGAGATACGAGCAGTACTTC. Translation: CASGRMRYEQYF.

The chain links TRBV2 to TRBJ1-2; D is unclear. Germline CDR1 is SNHLY and CDR2 is FYNNEI. V was cut by 5 bases and J by 3 bases, with 10 bases left in between. The CDR3 runs 13 residues. The CDR3 DNA is TGTGCCAGCAGTTCCCGGCAGCACTATGGCTACACCTTC. This sequence encodes CASSSRQHYGYTF.

This chain links TRBV7-8 with TRBJ2-1; 10 bases map to TRBD2. Germline V gene data show CDR1 as SGHVS and CDR2 as FQNEAQ. CDR3 size: 16 residues. V shed 5 bases and J 8 bases; nucleotides not matched to a gene: 12. CDR3 in amino acids: CASSPFERGGFDEQFF. CDR3 DNA sequence: TGTGCCAGCAGCCCTTTCGAGCGGGGGGGGTTCGATGAGCAGTTCTTC.

The table lists this clone with a count of one. The chain couples TRBV24-1 to TRBJ2-3; the match to TRBD2 covers 10 bases. CDR1 and CDR2 (germline): KGHDR, SFDVKD. The CDR3 loop spans 15 amino acids. V was clipped by 6 bases and J by 0 bases; unmatched bases: 2. The CDR3, as DNA: TGTGCCACCAGTAGCGGGGGGGCAAGCACAGATACGCAGTATTTT. It codes for CATSSGGASTDTQYF.

The chain combines TRBV30 with TRBJ2-7, with D tentatively TRBD2 (5 bases). Trimming took off 5 bases at V and 2 bases at J, with 13 bases between the two ends. Germline assignment: CDR1 GTSNPN and CDR2 SVGIG (reference sequence). This CDR3 has 13 amino acids. This chain's CDR3 is CAWGGLSPYEQYF. As DNA, the CDR3 is TGTGCCTGGGGTGGACTTAGCCCCTACGAGCAGTACTTC.

The chain employs TRBV11-2 and TRBJ2-3, with TRBD2 identical over 9 bases. The CDR3 sequence is 15 residues long. V gave up 3 bases and J gave up 1 base; unmatched junction bases: 2. Germline V gene data show CDR1 as SGHAT and CDR2 as FQNNGV. The CDR3, as DNA: TGTGCCAGCAGCTTCGCGGGGGGGGGCACAGATACGCAGTATTTT. It specifies CASSFAGGGTDTQYF.

The chain couples TRBV5-4 to TRBJ2-2; D is possibly TRBD2 (7 bases). The CDR3 runs 16 residues. CDR1 and CDR2 from the germline V gene are SGHNT and YYREEE (reference sequence). The V end lost 6 bases, the J end lost 0 bases, and 15 bases lay between the germline ends. CDR3 DNA: TGTGCCAGCACCCAACGGGGGGCACCGAACACCGGGGAGCTGTTTTTT. It encodes CASTQRGAPNTGELFF.

A remark on this clone: Relative to the germline gene, one junction end is altered; a read error may explain this. The rearrangement joins TRBV4-1 to TRBJ1-1; 8 bases are a match to TRBD1. CDR3 length equals 14 residues. Per germline, CDR1 MGHRA and CDR2 YSYEKL. CDR3 protein: CASSQGDRTSKRLF. The CDR3 bases are TGCGCCAGCAGCCAAGGGGACAGGACATCTAAGCGGCTCTTT.

CDR3 bases: TGTGCCAGCAGAACCGGGTTTCAGCCCCAGCATTTT. This translates into CASRTGFQPQHF. The chain combines TRBV2 with TRBJ1-5, with D hard to call. The CDR3 is 12 residues long. Trimming left V 6 bases short and J 6 bases short, with 9 bases between. CDR1 is SNHLY, CDR2 FYNNEI, per germline.

The chain recombines TRBV10-2 with TRBJ1-5; D is uncertain. Looked up from germline, CDR1 is WSHSY and CDR2 is SAAADI. This CDR3 spans 16 amino acids. The V gene lost 0 bases and the J gene lost 0 bases, with 9 bases spanning the gap. The CDR3 DNA sequence: TGCGCCAGCAGTGAGTCGTTCCGGTTTAGCAATCAGCCCCAGCATTTT. This sequence encodes CASSESFRFSNQPQHF.

The rearrangement joins TRBV19 to TRBJ2-1; 8 bases match TRBD2. Germline V gene lookup returns CDR1 LNHDA and CDR2 SQIVND (reference sequence). With 3 bases clipped from V and 3 bases from J, the junction kept 4 bases outside the gene matches. There are 15 residues in the CDR3. For the CDR3, the DNA is TGTGCCAGTAGTATCCGACTAGCGTTCTACAATGAGCAGTTCTTC. This sequence encodes CASSIRLAFYNEQFF.

The chain is built from TRBV7-9 and TRBJ2-7, with a possible D match to TRBD1 (5 bases). CDR3 length: 15 residues. Trimming pared 5 bases from V and 0 bases from J, leaving 14 bases between. Germline V lookup: CDR1 SEHNR, CDR2 FQNEAQ (reference sequence). The DNA for the CDR3 is TGTGCCAGCAGCCGATCAGGGAAGAGCTCCTACGAGCAGTACTTC. It translates to CASSRSGKSSYEQYF. Combining the CDR3 with reference TRBV7-9 and TRBJ2-7 gives the whole variable domain DTGVSQNPRHKITKRGQNVTFRCDPISEHNRLYWYRQTLGQGPEFLTYFQNEAQLEKSRLLSDRFSAERPKGSFSTLEIQRTEQGDSAMYLCASSRSGKSSYEQYFGPGTRLTVT.

The chain recombines TRBV5-1 with TRBJ2-1, with 7 bases that match TRBD1. CDR1 SGHRS and CDR2 YFSETQ come from the germline V gene. The CDR3 is made up of 14 amino acids. J lost 0 bases, V lost 4 bases, and 1 base had no gene match. The CDR3 spells CASSPGGSYNEQFF. The DNA of the CDR3 is TGCGCCAGCAGCCCAGGGGGCTCCTACAATGAGCAGTTCTTC.

In its sample, this clone was seen a few times. The chain employs TRBV7-9 and TRBJ1-6; D call uncertain. CDR1 SEHNR and CDR2 FQNEAQ come from the germline V gene (reference sequence). Deletions cut 5 bases from V and 8 bases from J, with 10 bases between. The CDR3 sequence is 13 residues long. CDR3 DNA sequence: TGTGCCAGCAGCCTCCCGGGTGATTCACCCCTCCACTTT. Translation gives CASSLPGDSPLHF. The entire variable domain, with the rest obtained from reference TRBV7-9 and TRBJ1-6, is as follows: DTGVSQNPRHKITKRGQNVTFRCDPISEHNRLYWYRQTLGQGPEFLTYFQNEAQLEKSRLLSDRFSAERPKGSFSTLEIQRTEQGDSAMYLCASSLPGDSPLHFGNGTRLTVT.

The chain employs TRBV14 and TRBJ1-1; 7 bases are shared with TRBD1. The CDR3 is made up of 15 amino acids. J was trimmed by 1 base and V by 4 bases; bases with no gene match: 6. Germline CDR1 and CDR2: SGHDN and FVKESK. This chain's CDR3 is CASSPQGIPNTEAFF. The DNA for the CDR3 is TGTGCCAGCAGCCCACAGGGGATCCCGAACACTGAAGCTTTCTTT.

The chain carries TRBV19 and TRBJ1-1, with TRBD1 as a possible D gene (5 bases). Trimming removed 8 bases from V and 2 bases from J, with 12 bases in between. The CDR3 totals 13 residues. Germline lookup yields CDR1 LNHDA and CDR2 SQIVND (reference sequence). CDR3 DNA sequence: TGTGCCAGTGGGACCTCCCGAAACACTGAAGCTTTCTTT. Translation gives CASGTSRNTEAFF.